This T cell receptor (beta chain) originates from a study of blood T cell repertoires in COVID-19. About the research overall: From the United States, Italy and Spain came samples of acute and convalescent COVID-19. From T cells, B-cell-depleted T cells, or PBMCs came the material, which was cDNA or gDNA.

V lost 3 bases and J lost 0; bases outside the gene matches: 5. This CDR3 spans 15 amino acids. Germline CDR1 is SQVTM and CDR2 is ANQGSEA. The table lists this clone with a count of one. Sequencing used immunoSEQ multiplex PCR; TCRdb keeps in-frame clones, though not all of them. This repertoire shows roughly 69,000 clones, less than 85% found once; its top ten account for 13%. The V call is TRBV29-1, the J call TRBJ1-2, with 9 bases that match TRBD1. Sequenced sample: peripheral blood. This TCR was sampled from a man aged 45-65 years with COVID-19, enrolled during active disease. CDR3: CSVDAGTGSNYGYTF. Written as DNA, the CDR3 is TGCAGCGTTGATGCCGGGACAGGGTCTAACTATGGCTACACCTTC.